The next 24 T cell receptor beta chains were all read from a single sample in a study of cytomegalovirus exposure and HLA in healthy donors. PCR amplification relied on 60 Vbeta primers (plus 13 Jbeta primers). The assay was immunoSEQ multiplex PCR, and TCRdb's table has in-frame clones only and misses some. The sample has about 170,000 clones; approximately 65% are singletons. Sequenced sample: PBMCs. The receptors originated from a man aged 35 to 55 in good health and CMV-seronegative.

V and J are TRBV10-3 and TRBJ2-3, with 10 bases that match TRBD1. There are 15 residues in the CDR3. After removal of 5 bases from V and 3 bases from J, the junction contained 5 bases not matched to a gene. CDR1 is ENHRY, CDR2 SYGVKD, per germline. The CDR3 loop is CAISPGQGRTDTQYF. DNA of the CDR3: TGTGCCATCAGTCCGGGACAGGGGAGGACAGATACGCAGTATTTT.

V usage is TRBV28 and J usage is TRBJ1-2, with 8 bases lining up with TRBD1. Germline CDR1 and CDR2: MDHEN and SYDVKM. V trimming: 5 bases; J trimming: 2 bases; junction bases outside the gene matches: 13. This CDR3 comprises 17 residues. CDR3 DNA: TGTGCCAGCAGTCCGTACAGGGGGACCTCTATCAACTATGGCTACACCTTC. It translates to CASSPYRGTSINYGYTF.

The V call is TRBV5-1, the J call TRBJ2-7; D perhaps matches TRBD1 (5 bases). Trimming removed 1 base at V and 4 bases at J, with 12 bases between. Germline values: CDR1 SGHRS, CDR2 YFSETQ. The CDR3 consists of 14 residues. The CDR3 here is CASSLYRQKYEQYF. The CDR3 DNA sequence: TGCGCCAGCAGCTTGTATAGACAGAAATACGAGCAGTACTTC.

The rearrangement links TRBV7-2 to TRBJ2-6; 9 bases align to TRBD1. The germline gives CDR1 SGHTA, CDR2 FQGNSA. V dropped 6 bases and J dropped 4; count of bases not matched to a gene: 7. The CDR3 has 16 residues. Here the CDR3 DNA reads TGTGCCAGCAGAACCGGGACAGGGTCCGGGGCCAACGTCCTGACTTTC. Translation: CASRTGTGSGANVLTF. The entire variable domain, with the rest obtained from reference TRBV7-2 and TRBJ2-6, is as follows: GAGVSQSPSNKVTEKGKDVELRCDPISGHTALYWYRQSLGQGLEFLIYFQGNSAPDKSGLPSDRFSAERTGGSVSTLTIQRTQQEDSAVYLCASRTGTGSGANVLTFGAGSRLTVL.

J is TRBJ2-5 and V is TRBV9, with a weak D call TRBD2 (7 bases). The ends were cut back, 2 bases at V and 1 base at J, with 12 bases in the middle. The CDR3 length is 15 residues. The germline V gene has CDR1 SGDLS and CDR2 YYNGEE. This CDR3 reads CASSVFRGAQETQYF. CDR3 nucleotides: TGTGCCAGCAGCGTGTTTCGGGGGGCCCAAGAGACCCAGTACTTC.

This clone was seen a few times. The chain has TRBV5-1 and TRBJ2-1, with 7 bases fitting TRBD2. The ends lost 4 bases at V and 2 bases at J; junction bases unmatched: 3. The germline V gene has CDR1 SGHRS and CDR2 YFSETQ. The CDR3 length is 14 residues. CDR3 DNA: TGCGCCAGCAGCACGGGGACTACCTACAATGAGCAGTTCTTC. Its protein is CASSTGTTYNEQFF.

The chain couples TRBV5-1 to TRBJ1-1, with 7 bases that match TRBD1. The CDR3 extends over 15 amino acids. The V segment lost 4 bases and the J segment 7 bases; nucleotides outside the gene matches: 13. The germline V gene encodes CDR1 SGHRS and CDR2 YFSETQ. CDR3 coding DNA: TGCGCCAGCAGCCCTGGAGGGGGCCGGGGGATTGAAGCTTTCTTT. This sequence encodes CASSPGGGRGIEAFF.

The chain recombines TRBV6-1 with TRBJ1-5; possible D gene TRBD1, 6 bases. CDR3 size: 14 residues. V was clipped by 1 base and J by 11 bases, with 15 bases between them. CDR1 is MNHNS and CDR2 is SASEGT in the germline V gene. The CDR3 nucleotides read TGTGCCAGCAGTGAAGAGGGACATCCGTCGGCCCAGCATTTT. Encoded protein: CASSEEGHPSAQHF.

This clone has only a few counts. A far larger clone is just one base off, so this is likely a read error. In the same sample, other DNA sequences code for this CDR3. This CDR3 is CASSVGGSFNEQYF. In DNA form, the CDR3 reads TGTGCTAGCAGCGTGGGCGGGAGCTTCAACGAGCAGTACTTC. This chain uses TRBV9 with TRBJ2-7; TRBD2 matches 7 bases. The CDR3 loop spans 14 amino acids. Germline CDR1 is SGDLS and CDR2 is YYNGEE.

The chain uses TRBV13 and TRBJ1-1; 12 positions agree with TRBD1. In germline, CDR1 is PRHDT, CDR2 FYEKMQ (reference sequence). Trimming cost V 6 bases and J 0 bases; bases outside gene matches: 8. This CDR3 comprises 17 residues. CDR3 sequence: CASSSGTGGLMNTEAFF. DNA of the CDR3: TGTGCCAGCAGTTCCGGGACAGGGGGCCTCATGAACACTGAAGCTTTCTTT.

Written as DNA, the CDR3 is TGTGCCAGTAGTGTACAGGGGGGGATAGGCTACGAGCAGTACTTC. It translates to CASSVQGGIGYEQYF. V and J are TRBV19 and TRBJ2-7, with a weak D call TRBD1 (8 bases). The CDR3 consists of 15 residues. Germline CDR1 LNHDA, CDR2 SQIVND (reference sequence). The V and J ends lost 5 bases and 3 bases respectively, with 17 bases between them.

The chain employs TRBV28 and TRBJ1-1; the D is unclear. CDR3 length: 13 residues. Per germline, CDR1 MDHEN and CDR2 SYDVKM. Trimming cost V 5 bases and J 3 bases, with 10 bases left between them. CDR3 amino acids: CASSPDTYTEAFF. The CDR3 coding sequence is TGTGCCAGCAGTCCCGACACATACACTGAAGCTTTCTTT.

This clone occurred a few times. This chain connects TRBV4-1 to TRBJ1-1; D may be TRBD1 (5 bases). The CDR3 covers 17 residues. Trimming left V 0 bases short and J 5 bases short, with 19 bases between. Germline V CDR1 and CDR2: MGHRA, YSYEKL. The CDR3, as DNA: TGCGCCAGCAGCCAAGATCAGAGTGGGCAGGGCAGGACTGAAGCTTTCTTT. As protein: CASSQDQSGQGRTEAFF.

The V gene is TRBV20-1, the J gene TRBJ1-1; D call uncertain. This CDR3 contains 11 residues. V dropped 1 base and J dropped 11 bases, with 11 bases sitting between them. Germline V gene lookup returns CDR1 DFQATT and CDR2 SNEGSKA (reference sequence). CDR3 protein: CSARGRVEAFF. The CDR3 coding sequence is TGCAGTGCTAGAGGGCGGGTGGAGGCTTTCTTT.

Here the CDR3 reads CASSSEGGTQYF. The DNA for the CDR3 is TGTGCCAGCAGTTCCGAGGGTGGGACCCAGTACTTC. The V and J genes are TRBV6-5 and TRBJ2-5, with a weak D call TRBD2 (5 bases). The CDR3 is 12 amino acids. The ends were cut back, 4 bases at V and 7 bases at J, with 10 bases in the middle. CDR1 and CDR2 (germline): MNHEY, SVGAGI.

The chain couples TRBV4-1 to TRBJ2-2, with a possible D match to TRBD2 (5 bases). CDR3 length equals 16 residues. Germline V CDR1 and CDR2: MGHRA, YSYEKL. The germline V and J ends were trimmed by 1 base and 6 bases, with 15 bases remaining between them. CDR3 DNA: TGCGCCAGCAGCCAAGGCCGGGCCAGGACTGCCGGGGAGCTGTTTTTT. The encoded protein is CASSQGRARTAGELFF.

The CDR3 nucleotides read TGTGCCAGTAGTACCCGGGATCCCTTGGGGGAGACCCAGTACTTC. Residues: CASSTRDPLGETQYF. The rearrangement uses TRBV19 and TRBJ2-5, with a weak D call TRBD2 (5 bases). CDR1 and CDR2 (germline): LNHDA, SQIVND (reference sequence). V was trimmed by 4 bases and J by 5 bases, leaving 17 bases between them. This CDR3 is 15 amino acids long. Drawing the rest from reference TRBV19 and TRBJ2-5, the complete variable domain is DGGITQSPKYLFRKEGQNVTLSCEQNLNHDAMYWYRQDPGQGLRLIYYSQIVNDFQKGDIAEGYSVSREKKESFPLTVTSAQKNPTAFYLCASSTRDPLGETQYFGPGTRLLVL.

The CDR3 DNA follows: TGTGCCAGCAGCGCAACCGGGACAGGTGCCTCTGGGGCCAACGTCCTGACTTTC. Translating gives CASSATGTGASGANVLTF. The chain has TRBV7-2 and TRBJ2-6; 8 bases align to TRBD1. V dropped 5 bases and J dropped 0; count of bases not matched to a gene: 9. In germline, CDR1 is SGHTA, CDR2 FQGNSA. CDR3 length: 18 residues. Variable domain in full (rest from reference TRBV7-2 and TRBJ2-6): GAGVSQSPSNKVTEKGKDVELRCDPISGHTALYWYRQSLGQGLEFLIYFQGNSAPDKSGLPSDRFSAERTGGSVSTLTIQRTQQEDSAVYLCASSATGTGASGANVLTFGAGSRLTVL.

V is TRBV5-6 and J is TRBJ2-7; 7 bases are a match to TRBD2. After removal of 2 bases from V and 2 bases from J, the junction contained 1 base not matched to a gene. The V gene's germline CDR1 is SGHDT and CDR2 YYEEEE. The CDR3 has 13 residues. The CDR3 is CASSFSGPYEQYF. The DNA of the CDR3 is TGTGCCAGCAGCTTTAGCGGGCCCTACGAGCAGTACTTC.

The chain carries TRBV11-2 and TRBJ1-2; D gene uncertain. This CDR3 region has 14 residues. V gave up 4 bases and J gave up 4 bases, with 13 bases separating them. Germline values: CDR1 SGHAT, CDR2 FQNNGV. CDR3 DNA: TGTGCCAGCAGCTCCTCGACTGGTCTCTATGGCTACACCTTC. As protein: CASSSSTGLYGYTF.

V and J are TRBV7-9 and TRBJ2-7, with D possibly matching TRBD2 (5 bases). Germline-derived CDR1 and CDR2 are SEHNR and FQNEAQ (reference sequence). V was pared by 5 bases and J by 9 bases, with 11 bases between. There are 11 residues in the CDR3. The CDR3 loop reads CASSPSEGQYF. The CDR3 coding sequence is TGTGCCAGCAGCCCCTCTGAGGGGCAGTACTTC.

A few counts support this clone. V is TRBV5-1 and J is TRBJ2-1; D is undetermined. Germline-derived CDR1 and CDR2 are SGHRS and YFSETQ. Trimming took 4 bases from V and 7 from J, leaving 18 bases between them. The length of the CDR3 is 15 residues. The CDR3 is CASSRTEPFMNEQFF. The DNA of the CDR3 is TGCGCCAGCAGCAGAACCGAGCCCTTTATGAATGAGCAGTTCTTC.

This chain joins TRBV7-9 and TRBJ2-3, with TRBD2 as a possible D gene (6 bases). Per the germline V gene, CDR1 is SEHNR and CDR2 is FQNEAQ (reference sequence). Trimming shortened V by 2 bases and J by 0 bases, and 9 bases separated the two germline ends. This CDR3 region has 15 residues. In DNA, the CDR3 is TGTGCCAGCAGCTTAAGCGGGCTTAGCACAGATACGCAGTATTTT. It specifies CASSLSGLSTDTQYF.

V gene TRBV27 combines with J gene TRBJ2-7; 12 bases fit TRBD2. This CDR3 has 16 amino acids. The J segment lost 11 bases and the V segment lost 6 bases, leaving 17 bases of the junction unmatched. The germline CDR1 and CDR2 sequences are MNHEY and SMNVEV (reference sequence). CDR3 in amino acids: CASRSLPGASGRAEYF. CDR3 in DNA: TGTGCCAGCAGGTCCTTACCTGGGGCTAGCGGGAGGGCCGAGTACTTC.